The 13 T cell receptor beta chains below come from one sample, sequenced in a study of blood T cell repertoires in COVID-19. The repertoire was sequenced with immunoSEQ multiplex PCR; TCRdb's copy has only in-frame clones and lacks some. Here the sample spans 65,000 to 90,000 clones, around nine tenths being singletons. Sequencing was performed on peripheral blood. The receptors were gathered from a man aged 30 to 39 with acute or convalescent COVID-19.

The rearrangement joins TRBV10-3 to TRBJ1-1; the match to TRBD1 covers 9 bases. CDR1 and CDR2 from the germline V gene are ENHRY and SYGVKD. The CDR3 consists of 14 residues. Germline trimming cut 6 bases from V and 4 bases from J; bases unmatched to any gene: 6. DNA for the CDR3: TGTGCCATCAGAGAGCTGACAGGGGGCACTGAAGCTTTCTTT. Its translation: CAIRELTGGTEAFF.

In DNA form, the CDR3 reads TGCGCCAGCAGCCAAGATGGTGGGACAGGGGGTTACAATGAGCAGTTCTTC. It codes for CASSQDGGTGGYNEQFF. The V call is TRBV4-3, the J call TRBJ2-1; 11 bases map to TRBD1. J was trimmed by 4 bases and V by 0 bases; bases with no gene match: 5. The CDR3 has 17 amino acids. Germline V lookup: CDR1 LGHNA, CDR2 YSLEER.

The CDR3 bases are TGTGCCAGTAGGCTGGGGACGGGAGTGTACAATGAGCAGTTCTTC. As protein: CASRLGTGVYNEQFF. The V gene is TRBV19, the J gene TRBJ2-1, with D possibly TRBD2 on 6 matching bases. V lost 6 bases and J lost 4, with 16 bases in between. Germline CDR1 LNHDA, CDR2 SQIVND (reference sequence). The CDR3 consists of 15 residues.

This clone was picked up a small number of times. The rearrangement joins TRBV28 to TRBJ1-6, with 8 nucleotides matching TRBD1. CDR1 and CDR2 (germline): MDHEN, SYDVKM. This CDR3 contains 16 residues. V gave up 6 bases and J gave up 7 bases; unmatched junction bases: 11. The CDR3 protein is CASRPLQGANNSPLHF. The DNA of the CDR3 is TGTGCCAGCAGACCCCTCCAGGGGGCTAACAATTCACCCCTCCACTTT.

The chain uses TRBV2 and TRBJ2-3; 8 positions agree with TRBD2. The J segment lost 2 bases and the V segment lost 8 bases, leaving 15 bases of the junction unmatched. This CDR3 is built from 17 residues. CDR1 and CDR2 from the germline V gene are SNHLY and FYNNEI. CDR3 DNA sequence: TGTGCCAGCCGCCTCATGATGAGCGGGAGAAACACAGATACGCAGTATTTT. Protein sequence: CASRLMMSGRNTDTQYF. Supplemented by reference TRBV2 and TRBJ2-3, the full variable domain reads EPEVTQTPSHQVTQMGQEVILRCVPISNHLYFYWYRQILGQKVEFLVSFYNNEISEKSEIFDDQFSVERPDGSNFTLKIRSTKLEDSAMYFCASRLMMSGRNTDTQYFGPGTRLTVL.

The chain joins TRBV5-6 to TRBJ1-6, with TRBD1 as a possible D gene (6 bases). This CDR3 has 17 amino acids. CDR1 and CDR2 from the germline V gene are SGHDT and YYEEEE. Trimming stripped 2 bases from V and 5 bases from J, with 17 bases between. CDR3: CASSLVPEGGNNSPLHF. The CDR3 DNA reads TGTGCCAGCAGCTTAGTCCCCGAAGGGGGTAATAATTCACCCCTCCACTTT.

The CDR3 nucleotides are TGTGCCAGCTCACAGGGGAACACTGAAGCTTTCTTT. This translates into CASSQGNTEAFF. This rearrangement joins TRBV6-5 to TRBJ1-1, with a possible D match to TRBD1 (6 bases). The CDR3 is 12 residues long. Trimming stripped 8 bases from V and 1 base from J, with 8 bases between. Germline loops: CDR1 MNHEY, CDR2 SVGAGI.

The rearrangement links TRBV30 to TRBJ1-1; possibly TRBD1 for D (6 bases). CDR3 length: 16 residues. The V end was cut by 1 base, the J end by 2 bases, with 17 bases between. Looked up from germline, CDR1 is GTSNPN and CDR2 is SVGIG (reference sequence). Written as DNA, the CDR3 is TGTGCCTGGAGTGGATCCTCCGGACAGCAAAACACTGAAGCTTTCTTT. Protein product: CAWSGSSGQQNTEAFF.

The chain joins TRBV2 to TRBJ2-1; perhaps TRBD2 as D (6 bases). The germline V gene has CDR1 SNHLY and CDR2 FYNNEI. This CDR3 has 15 residues. Trimming left V 8 bases short and J 6 bases short, with 20 bases between. CDR3 coding DNA: TGTGCCAGCGGGGGGTCGGCTAGCAGTGGCAATGAGCAGTTCTTC. It specifies CASGGSASSGNEQFF. The full variable domain, completed using reference TRBV2 and TRBJ2-1, is EPEVTQTPSHQVTQMGQEVILRCVPISNHLYFYWYRQILGQKVEFLVSFYNNEISEKSEIFDDQFSVERPDGSNFTLKIRSTKLEDSAMYFCASGGSASSGNEQFFGPGTRLTVL.

This clone has only a few counts. The genes are TRBV11-2 and TRBJ2-1, with D possibly TRBD2 on 6 matching bases. This CDR3 comprises 16 residues. Trimming removed 5 bases at V and 0 bases at J, with 14 bases between. Germline loops: CDR1 SGHAT, CDR2 FQNNGV. The CDR3 reads CASSPSAGVSYNEQFF. Here the CDR3 DNA reads TGTGCCAGCAGCCCGTCAGCGGGCGTCTCCTACAATGAGCAGTTCTTC. Variable domain in full (rest from reference TRBV11-2 and TRBJ2-1): EAGVAQSPRYKIIEKRQSVAFWCNPISGHATLYWYQQILGQGPKLLIQFQNNGVVDDSQLPKDRFSAERLKGVDSTLKIQPAKLEDSAVYLCASSPSAGVSYNEQFFGPGTRLTVL.

V is TRBV28 and J is TRBJ1-3; D might be TRBD1 (6 bases). This CDR3 region has 13 residues. Germline CDR1 and CDR2: MDHEN and SYDVKM. V was cut by 2 bases and J by 8 bases, with 10 bases left in between. CDR3 coding DNA: TGTGCCAGCAGTTTACCCAGGGGAGACACCATATATTTT. Translated, it gives CASSLPRGDTIYF.

This chain connects TRBV7-9 to TRBJ2-3; maybe TRBD1 (8 bases). CDR3 length equals 16 residues. Germline V lookup: CDR1 SEHNR, CDR2 FQNEAQ (reference sequence). Trimming left V 6 bases short and J 3 bases short, with 19 bases between. The CDR3 DNA sequence: TGTGCCAGCAGTTCAGGACAGGGCGGGGGAACAGATACGCAGTATTTT. Protein sequence: CASSSGQGGGTDTQYF.

The rearrangement links TRBV2 to TRBJ1-1; maybe TRBD1 (6 bases). Per the germline V gene, CDR1 is SNHLY and CDR2 is FYNNEI. CDR3 length: 14 residues. The ends were cut back, 6 bases at V and 9 bases at J, with 20 bases in the middle. CDR3 coding DNA: TGTGCCAGCAGCGACCAAGCGGGGGGCTATAAAGCTTTCTTT. Protein sequence: CASSDQAGGYKAFF.